A selection of T cell receptor beta chains follows, all from one sample in a study of blood T cell repertoires in COVID-19. TCRdb's copy holds only in-frame clones and misses some; the assay was immunoSEQ multiplex PCR. Here the sample spans about 190,000 clones, roughly 84% being singletons. The sequenced sample consisted of peripheral blood. The receptors originated from a human donor in a cohort sampled during active COVID-19. The CDR3 runs from the conserved cysteine through the conserved F or W. The order of the fields is D gene, V gene, clone size, CDR3 length, J gene, CDR3 protein, CDR3 DNA. The D gene is left open where the match is weak. Only part of the rows carry a size: once, few, many, or a class if the clone is expanded.

d_gene: TRBD1
v_gene: TRBV10-3
abundance: -
len: 14
j_gene: TRBJ2-5
CDR3aa: CAIKEGATQETQYF
CDR3nt: TGTGCCATCAAAGAGGGGGCTACGCAAGAGACCCAGTACTTC

d_gene: TRBD1
v_gene: TRBV6-5
abundance: -
len: 15
j_gene: TRBJ1-5
CDR3aa: CASSYGTGGNQPQHF
CDR3nt: TGTGCCAGCAGTTACGGGACAGGGGGCAATCAGCCCCAGCATTTT

d_gene: -
v_gene: TRBV6-5
abundance: -
len: 12
j_gene: TRBJ1-5
CDR3aa: CASSYQNQPQHF
CDR3nt: TGTGCCAGCAGTTACCAGAATCAGCCCCAGCATTTT

d_gene: -
v_gene: TRBV3-1/TRBV3-2
abundance: -
len: 16
j_gene: TRBJ2-7
CDR3aa: CASSQDLPGVAGEQYF
CDR3nt: TGTGCCAGCAGCCAAGATCTTCCGGGGGTAGCTGGCGAGCAGTACTTC

d_gene: -
v_gene: TRBV5-1
abundance: -
len: 14
j_gene: TRBJ1-1
CDR3aa: CASSLESGNTEAFF
CDR3nt: TGCGCCAGCAGCCTGGAGTCGGGGAACACTGAAGCTTTCTTT

d_gene: -
v_gene: TRBV5-5
abundance: once
len: 14
j_gene: TRBJ2-3
CDR3aa: CASSLSRYTDTQYF
CDR3nt: TGTGCCAGCAGCTTGTCCAGATACACAGATACGCAGTATTTT

d_gene: -
v_gene: TRBV6-4
abundance: -
len: 13
j_gene: TRBJ1-5
CDR3aa: CASSPGSGLPQHF
CDR3nt: TGTGCCAGCAGTCCGGGGAGCGGTCTTCCCCAGCATTTT

d_gene: -
v_gene: TRBV24-1
abundance: -
len: 16
j_gene: TRBJ2-3
CDR3aa: CATSDPGWGETDTQYF
CDR3nt: TGTGCCACCAGTGACCCCGGGTGGGGCGAGACCGATACGCAGTATTTT

d_gene: TRBD1
v_gene: TRBV27
abundance: -
len: 13
j_gene: TRBJ1-1
CDR3aa: CASSLLQGAEAFF
CDR3nt: TGTGCCAGCAGTTTACTGCAGGGGGCTGAAGCTTTCTTT

d_gene: TRBD2
v_gene: TRBV5-5
abundance: -
len: 15
j_gene: TRBJ2-3
CDR3aa: CASSPGTSGTDTQYF
CDR3nt: TGTGCCAGCAGCCCCGGGACTAGCGGCACAGATACGCAGTATTTT

d_gene: TRBD1
v_gene: TRBV6-6
abundance: -
len: 19
j_gene: TRBJ1-1
CDR3aa: CASSHGTGSLNSKNTEAFF
CDR3nt: TGTGCCAGCAGTCACGGGACAGGGAGCCTGAACTCGAAGAACACTGAAGCTTTCTTT

d_gene: -
v_gene: TRBV19
abundance: once
len: 15
j_gene: TRBJ2-2
CDR3aa: CASSIRQSNTGELFF
CDR3nt: TGTGCCAGTAGTATAAGACAGTCGAACACCGGGGAGCTGTTTTTT

d_gene: -
v_gene: TRBV3-1/TRBV3-2
abundance: -
len: 13
j_gene: TRBJ2-7
CDR3aa: CASSQDSRDEQYF
CDR3nt: TGTGCCAGCAGCCAAGATAGCCGCGACGAGCAGTACTTC

d_gene: -
v_gene: TRBV27
abundance: -
len: 15
j_gene: TRBJ1-6
CDR3aa: CASSTRTASNSPLHF
CDR3nt: TGTGCCAGCAGCACGCGGACAGCAAGTAATTCACCCCTCCACTTT

d_gene: -
v_gene: TRBV19
abundance: -
len: 11
j_gene: TRBJ1-1
CDR3aa: CASSFNTEAFF
CDR3nt: TGTGCCTCCTCCTTTAACACTGAAGCTTTCTTT

d_gene: TRBD1
v_gene: TRBV11-2
abundance: -
len: 13
j_gene: TRBJ2-7
CDR3aa: CASSLDRGLEQYF
CDR3nt: TGTGCCAGCAGCTTGGACAGGGGGCTCGAGCAGTACTTC

d_gene: -
v_gene: TRBV5-1
abundance: -
len: 14
j_gene: TRBJ1-4
CDR3aa: CASRGRTTNEKLFF
CDR3nt: TGCGCCAGCAGGGGGCGAACAACTAATGAAAAACTGTTTTTT

d_gene: TRBD2
v_gene: TRBV6-5
abundance: -
len: 13
j_gene: TRBJ2-7
CDR3aa: CASSKREPYEQYF
CDR3nt: TGTGCCAGCAGCAAGCGGGAGCCCTACGAGCAGTACTTC

d_gene: TRBD2
v_gene: TRBV10-3
abundance: -
len: 14
j_gene: TRBJ2-1
CDR3aa: CAIKLAGGNNEQFF
CDR3nt: TGTGCCATCAAACTAGCGGGGGGGAACAATGAGCAGTTCTTC

d_gene: -
v_gene: TRBV19
abundance: -
len: 13
j_gene: TRBJ1-1
CDR3aa: CATQQELNTEAFF
CDR3nt: TGTGCCACCCAACAGGAACTAAACACTGAAGCTTTCTTT

d_gene: -
v_gene: TRBV5-1
abundance: -
len: 15
j_gene: TRBJ1-5
CDR3aa: CASSLEVGGNQPQHF
CDR3nt: TGCGCCAGCAGCTTGGAGGTTGGCGGTAATCAGCCCCAGCATTTT

d_gene: TRBD1
v_gene: TRBV5-5
abundance: -
len: 15
j_gene: TRBJ1-6
CDR3aa: CASSFGTGNNSPLHF
CDR3nt: TGTGCCAGCAGCTTCGGGACAGGAAATAATTCACCCCTCCACTTT

d_gene: TRBD1
v_gene: TRBV4-2
abundance: once
len: 19
j_gene: TRBJ1-1
CDR3aa: CASSQEEPRGRGGYTEAFF
CDR3nt: TGTGCCAGCAGCCAAGAAGAACCCAGGGGGCGCGGAGGTTACACTGAAGCTTTCTTT

d_gene: TRBD1
v_gene: TRBV5-4
abundance: few
len: 13
j_gene: TRBJ1-2
CDR3aa: CASSFTGAAGYTF
CDR3nt: TGTGCCAGCAGCTTTACAGGGGCTGCTGGCTACACCTTC

d_gene: -
v_gene: TRBV28
abundance: -
len: 14
j_gene: TRBJ1-6
CDR3aa: CASSPETANSPLHF
CDR3nt: TGTGCCAGCAGTCCAGAGACAGCAAATTCACCCCTCCACTTT

d_gene: -
v_gene: TRBV19
abundance: -
len: 15
j_gene: TRBJ2-4
CDR3aa: CASSPARLAKNIQYF
CDR3nt: TGTGCCAGTAGTCCGGCGAGACTAGCCAAAAACATTCAGTACTTC

d_gene: -
v_gene: TRBV5-1
abundance: few
len: 13
j_gene: TRBJ1-6
CDR3aa: CASSLAPNSPLHF
CDR3nt: TGCGCCAGCAGCTTGGCCCCTAACTCACCCCTCCACTTT

d_gene: TRBD2
v_gene: TRBV5-1
abundance: -
len: 16
j_gene: TRBJ2-7
CDR3aa: CASSQGGLAGVGEQYF
CDR3nt: TGCGCCAGCAGCCAGGGTGGACTAGCGGGAGTCGGTGAGCAGTACTTC

d_gene: -
v_gene: TRBV4-1
abundance: -
len: 16
j_gene: TRBJ1-6
CDR3aa: CASSQDPGTLNSPLHF
CDR3nt: TGCGCCAGCAGCCAAGATCCGGGGACACTTAATTCACCCCTCCACTTT

d_gene: TRBD1
v_gene: TRBV18
abundance: -
len: 17
j_gene: TRBJ1-1
CDR3aa: CASSSNPGTGPRMRAFF
CDR3nt: TGTGCCAGCTCATCAAATCCCGGGACAGGGCCCAGGATGCGAGCTTTCTTT

d_gene: -
v_gene: TRBV6-5
abundance: -
len: 14
j_gene: TRBJ1-5
CDR3aa: CASSYSWGDQPQHF
CDR3nt: TGTGCCAGCAGTTACTCGTGGGGGGATCAGCCCCAGCATTTT

d_gene: -
v_gene: TRBV10-3
abundance: -
len: 13
j_gene: TRBJ2-2
CDR3aa: CAISPVNTGELFF
CDR3nt: TGTGCCATCAGCCCGGTGAACACCGGGGAGCTGTTTTTT

d_gene: -
v_gene: TRBV27
abundance: many
len: 17
j_gene: TRBJ1-6
CDR3aa: CASSSLSGLGGNSPLHF
CDR3nt: TGTGCCAGCAGTTCACTATCCGGGCTGGGGGGTAATTCACCCCTCCACTTT

d_gene: TRBD2
v_gene: TRBV10-3
abundance: -
len: 15
j_gene: TRBJ2-1
CDR3aa: CAIRSSVAGDNEQFF
CDR3nt: TGTGCCATCAGGAGCAGTGTGGCGGGGGACAATGAGCAGTTCTTC

d_gene: TRBD1
v_gene: TRBV5-1
abundance: -
len: 14
j_gene: TRBJ1-1
CDR3aa: CASSLDGQGSEAFF
CDR3nt: TGCGCCAGCAGCTTGGACGGACAGGGGTCTGAAGCTTTCTTT

d_gene: TRBD2
v_gene: TRBV14
abundance: -
len: 15
j_gene: TRBJ2-1
CDR3aa: CASSPRLATYNEQFF
CDR3nt: TGTGCCAGCAGCCCCAGACTAGCCACCTACAATGAGCAGTTCTTC

d_gene: TRBD1
v_gene: TRBV19
abundance: -
len: 16
j_gene: TRBJ2-1
CDR3aa: CASSSPGQGSRGEQFF
CDR3nt: TGTGCCAGTAGTAGTCCGGGACAGGGGTCCCGCGGTGAGCAGTTCTTC

d_gene: TRBD1
v_gene: TRBV18
abundance: -
len: 16
j_gene: TRBJ1-3
CDR3aa: CASSSGQTHLGGTIYF
CDR3nt: TGTGCCAGCTCATCGGGACAGACGCACCTGGGGGGCACCATATATTTT

d_gene: -
v_gene: TRBV27
abundance: -
len: 15
j_gene: TRBJ1-4
CDR3aa: CASSLSAGVWEKLFF
CDR3nt: TGTGCCAGCAGTTTATCGGCAGGGGTGTGGGAAAAACTGTTTTTT

d_gene: TRBD1
v_gene: TRBV4-2
abundance: -
len: 15
j_gene: TRBJ1-2
CDR3aa: CASSQVETGGTGYTF
CDR3nt: TGTGCCAGCAGCCAAGTTGAGACAGGGGGAACAGGCTACACCTTC